This T cell receptor beta chain originates from a study of radiotherapy plus CTLA-4 blockade in lung cancer. About the research overall: Disease control was achieved by over 30% of patients, and objective responses by 18%.

Worth noting for this clone: What it recognizes is unknown.

Libraries were prepared by immunoSEQ multiplex PCR; TCRdb keeps only in-frame clonotypes and omits some of them. The table lists around 80,000 clones, under 85% of them singletons. Findings and limits, study-wide: Expansion in blood of tumor-derived TCR clones was seen after radiotherapy plus ipilimumab.

Participants had chemo-refractory metastatic non-small-cell lung cancer and were treated with focal radiation plus ipilimumab CTLA-4 blockade. Trimming at V came to 0 bases and at J to 5 bases, leaving 4 bases not matched to a gene. From germline, CDR1 is SNHLY and CDR2 FYNNEI. This CDR3 comprises 15 residues. The chain uses TRBV2 and TRBJ2-5; 9 positions agree with TRBD1. The sequencing here drew on peripheral blood, taken from a patient treated with radiotherapy plus ipilimumab. The sequence was obtained from a human donor with non-small cell lung cancer who had stable disease on radiotherapy plus ipilimumab. This CDR3 reads CASSEAGTGSETQYF. The CDR3, as DNA: TGTGCCAGCAGTGAAGCGGGGACAGGGAGCGAGACCCAGTACTTC.